Presented here are 20 T cell receptor beta chains from one specimen sequenced in a study of T-cell reconstitution after alpha-beta-depleted transplantation in children. Preparation of the TCRbeta library was carried out with unique molecular identifiers. A single record per CDR3 protein comes from TCRdb applying MiXCR to the PCR reads. The profile covers about 470,000 distinct CDR3 sequences, with around 46% appearing a single time and roughly a quarter taken by the ten largest. Source: PBMCs, taken before TCRalphabeta/CD19-depleted stem cell transplant. The source is a girl aged 2 to 9 with aplastic anemia, due to receive a stem cell transplant.

The chain couples TRBV28 to TRBJ1-3; a weak D match, TRBD1 (6 bases). Germline V gene sequence: CDR1 MDHEN, CDR2 SYDVKM. The ends were cut back, 4 bases at V and 2 bases at J, with 9 bases in the middle. The CDR3 runs to 14 residues. The CDR3, as DNA: TGTGCCAGCAGTTCCTACAGGGCTGGAAACACCATATATTTT. The encoded protein is CASSSYRAGNTIYF. Full variable domain (missing parts from reference TRBV28 and TRBJ1-3): DVKVTQSSRYLVKRTGEKVFLECVQDMDHENMFWYRQDPGLGLRLIYFSYDVKMKEKGDIPEGYSVSREKKERFSLILESASTNQTSMYLCASSSYRAGNTIYFGEGSWLTVV.

V usage is TRBV12-3 or TRBV12-4 and J usage is TRBJ2-3; D ambiguous. CDR3 length: 13 residues. The DNA of the CDR3 is TGTGCTTCCCACCCACCTAGTGCAGATACGCAGTATTTT. Its translation is CASHPPSADTQYF.

J is TRBJ1-5 and V is TRBV20-1, with D possibly TRBD1 on 6 matching bases. Germline assignment: CDR1 DFQATT and CDR2 SNEGSKA (reference sequence). This CDR3 region has 16 residues. Trimming took off 7 bases at V and 1 base at J, with 20 bases between the two ends. CDR3: CSVSTTGLISNQPQHF. Here the CDR3 DNA reads TGCAGTGTTTCCACAACAGGGTTAATCAGCAATCAGCCCCAGCATTTT.

The chain recombines TRBV12-3 or TRBV12-4 with TRBJ2-5, with TRBD2 identical over 7 bases. This CDR3 region has 14 residues. Trimming at V came to 3 bases and at J to 3 bases, leaving 4 bases not matched to a gene. The CDR3 sequence: CASSFRLAEETQYF. The CDR3 nucleotides are TGTGCCAGCAGTTTCAGACTAGCCGAAGAGACCCAGTACTTC.

The rearrangement joins TRBV19 to TRBJ2-1; TRBD2 agrees at 15 bases. V trimming: 9 bases; J trimming: 7 bases; junction bases outside the gene matches: 4. CDR1 is LNHDA, CDR2 SQIVND, per germline (reference sequence). This CDR3 region has 14 residues. The CDR3 spells CARVGLAGGNEQFF. The CDR3 DNA reads TGTGCCAGGGTAGGACTAGCGGGAGGGAATGAGCAGTTCTTC.

This clonotype was picked up many times. The chain combines TRBV4-1 with TRBJ2-1; a possible D gene is TRBD2 (5 bases). The CDR3 is 16 residues long. Trimming took off 0 bases at V and 8 bases at J, with 17 bases between the two ends. Germline CDR1 reads MGHRA; CDR2 reads YSYEKL. CDR3 protein: CASSQDRGGRIDEQFF. The CDR3 region has the DNA TGCGCCAGCAGCCAAGATAGAGGCGGGCGGATCGATGAGCAGTTCTTC.

This sequence joins TRBV5-6 and TRBJ2-3; weak D call: TRBD1 (6 bases). Trimming took off 2 bases at V and 2 bases at J, with 12 bases between the two ends. The CDR3 has 15 amino acids. The germline V gene encodes CDR1 SGHDT and CDR2 YYEEEE. CDR3 sequence (DNA): TGTGCCAGCAGCTTTGTAGGGGGTCTCACAGATACGCAGTATTTT. Amino acids: CASSFVGGLTDTQYF.

The chain uses TRBV28 and TRBJ2-7; TRBD2 aligns across 8 bases. Germline trimming cut 5 bases from V and 0 bases from J; bases unmatched to any gene: 9. The CDR3 loop spans 16 amino acids. CDR1 is MDHEN and CDR2 is SYDVKM in the germline V gene. In DNA, the CDR3 is TGTGCCAGCAGTCCAACCCTGGGACTAGTCTCCTACGAGCAGTACTTC. Protein product: CASSPTLGLVSYEQYF.

CDR3 nucleotides: TGTGCCAGCAGCTTAGATTGGGGTAGCACAGATACGCAGTATTTT. Translating it yields CASSLDWGSTDTQYF. V and J are TRBV11-2 and TRBJ2-3; D is unclear. The CDR3 contains 15 residues. With 0 bases removed from V and 0 bases from J, the gap between germline ends came to 7 bases. Germline V gene data show CDR1 as SGHAT and CDR2 as FQNNGV.

This clonotype was observed a single time. V and J are TRBV28 and TRBJ2-6; TRBD1 agrees at 8 bases. V shed 5 bases, J shed 2 bases, and the junction held 17 bases outside the gene matches. The CDR3 is 20 amino acids. Germline V lookup: CDR1 MDHEN, CDR2 SYDVKM. CDR3 sequence (DNA): TGTGCCAGCAGTACCATTAGGACAGGGCAGTCAATTGCTGGGGCCAACGTCCTGACTTTC. Translation: CASSTIRTGQSIAGANVLTF. The variable domain in full, with the rest retrieved from reference TRBV28 and TRBJ2-6, is DVKVTQSSRYLVKRTGEKVFLECVQDMDHENMFWYRQDPGLGLRLIYFSYDVKMKEKGDIPEGYSVSREKKERFSLILESASTNQTSMYLCASSTIRTGQSIAGANVLTFGAGSRLTVL.

This clonotype was detected only a few times. V and J are TRBV6-1 and TRBJ2-5, with 7 bases aligning to TRBD2. Germline CDR1 is MNHNS and CDR2 is SASEGT. Losses at the gene ends were 11 bases for V and 4 bases for J; bases not matched to a gene: 10. The length of the CDR3 is 13 residues. The CDR3 region has the DNA TGTGCCGCCCGCGGGAGTGGGGTAGAGACCCAGTACTTC. Translating gives CAARGSGVETQYF.

V gene TRBV20-1 combines with J gene TRBJ1-3, with D hard to call. The germline CDR1 and CDR2 sequences are DFQATT and SNEGSKA (reference sequence). This CDR3 has 13 residues. The CDR3 here is CSPRESSGNTIYF. CDR3 bases: TGCAGCCCCCGCGAGAGCTCTGGAAACACCATATATTTT.

The rearrangement links TRBV4-1 to TRBJ1-1; a weak D match, TRBD1 (6 bases). The V gene's germline CDR1 is MGHRA and CDR2 YSYEKL. This CDR3 is built from 17 residues. Between the trimmed V and J ends, which lost 0 bases and 7 bases, there was a span of 21 bases. This chain's CDR3 is CASSQDPDRSKRDEAFF. For the CDR3, the DNA is TGCGCCAGCAGCCAAGATCCCGACAGGTCAAAGAGGGATGAAGCTTTCTTT.

The chain employs TRBV20-1 and TRBJ2-1, with D perhaps TRBD1 (5 bases). The V gene's germline CDR1 is DFQATT and CDR2 SNEGSKA (reference sequence). This CDR3 contains 10 residues. In DNA form, the CDR3 reads TGCAAGGCACAGGATACAACACGGTTCTTC. This translates into CKAQDTTRFF.

This chain connects TRBV12-3 or TRBV12-4 to TRBJ2-3; D may be TRBD1 (5 bases). CDR3 length: 16 amino acids. The ends were cut back, 8 bases at V and 2 bases at J, with 20 bases in the middle. The CDR3 region is CASSPTRRTNTDTQYF. For the CDR3, the DNA is TGTGCCAGCTCCCCCACCAGAAGGACAAACACAGATACGCAGTATTTT.

This clonotype has just a few counts. V and J are TRBV6-1 and TRBJ1-6; D gene ambiguous. This CDR3 comprises 14 residues. V shed 9 bases and J shed 8 bases, with 17 bases lying between them. Germline assignment: CDR1 MNHNS and CDR2 SASEGT. The chain's CDR3 is CASHSHLVHSPLHF. The DNA for the CDR3 is TGTGCCAGTCATTCCCACTTGGTCCATTCACCCCTCCACTTT.

A single count supports this clonotype. V and J are TRBV5-1 and TRBJ2-5; D may be TRBD1 or TRBD2 (5 bases each). V shed 5 bases and J shed 3 bases, with 14 bases lying between them. From germline, CDR1 is SGHRS and CDR2 YFSETQ. The CDR3 loop spans 14 amino acids. In DNA, the CDR3 is TGCGCCAGCAGAACCGGGGCTTATAAAGAGACCCAGTACTTC. It translates to CASRTGAYKETQYF.

There are a few counts of this clonotype. Written as DNA, the CDR3 is TGTGCCAGCAGCCCCGGACAGGGGGGCGAGCAGTACTTC. Its protein is CASSPGQGGEQYF. The chain uses TRBV7-6 and TRBJ2-7; 10 bases map to TRBD1. V gave up 5 bases and J gave up 6 bases; unmatched junction bases: 4. CDR1 SGHVS and CDR2 FNYEAQ come from the germline V gene. This CDR3 contains 13 residues.

This sequence joins TRBV20-1 and TRBJ2-3; 7 nucleotides agree with TRBD2. The CDR3 contains 13 residues. Losses at the gene ends were 5 bases for V and 6 bases for J; bases not matched to a gene: 8. Germline V gene data show CDR1 as DFQATT and CDR2 as SNEGSKA (reference sequence). The CDR3, as DNA: TGCAGTGCTCTCCGGGACTACGACGATACGCAGTATTTT. Translated: CSALRDYDDTQYF.

This chain connects TRBV20-1 to TRBJ2-3, with D unresolved. Germline assignment: CDR1 DFQATT and CDR2 SNEGSKA (reference sequence). The CDR3 extends over 12 amino acids. V shed 2 bases and J shed 6 bases, with 9 bases lying between them. CDR3 sequence (DNA): TGCAGTGCTAGACCCTCTCGTGATACGCAGTATTTT. This sequence encodes CSARPSRDTQYF.